This entry features one TCR beta chain sequence. Germline lookup yields CDR1 LGHDT and CDR2 YNNKEL (reference sequence). The V segment lost 3 bases and the J segment 0 bases; nucleotides outside the gene matches: 7. The CDR3 runs 16 residues. This sample was included in a study of blood T cell repertoires in COVID-19. Whole-study context: Sites across the United States, Italy and Spain contributed samples from acute and convalescent COVID-19. PBMCs, B-cell-depleted T cells, or T cells provided the cDNA or gDNA that made up the material.

The Seattle patients, enrolled during active infection, were followed longitudinally. In the original workflow: The authors estimated nucleated cell counts from reference gene primer amplification. Profiled with immunoSEQ multiplex PCR; TCRdb holds only in-frame clones, not every one. Clone size and V and J calls were adopted from that table, with D and trimming inferred from the DNA. The table includes roughly 320,000 clones, approximately 90% detected once. The sample comprised peripheral blood. The genes are TRBV3-1 (or the pseudogene TRBV3-2) and TRBJ2-5, with 7 bases matching TRBD1. This TCR derives from a woman aged 50 to 60 with COVID-19, enrolled during active disease. Here the CDR3 reads CASSHSPGQNQETQYF. The CDR3 nucleotides are TGTGCCAGCAGCCATTCCCCGGGACAGAACCAAGAGACCCAGTACTTC.